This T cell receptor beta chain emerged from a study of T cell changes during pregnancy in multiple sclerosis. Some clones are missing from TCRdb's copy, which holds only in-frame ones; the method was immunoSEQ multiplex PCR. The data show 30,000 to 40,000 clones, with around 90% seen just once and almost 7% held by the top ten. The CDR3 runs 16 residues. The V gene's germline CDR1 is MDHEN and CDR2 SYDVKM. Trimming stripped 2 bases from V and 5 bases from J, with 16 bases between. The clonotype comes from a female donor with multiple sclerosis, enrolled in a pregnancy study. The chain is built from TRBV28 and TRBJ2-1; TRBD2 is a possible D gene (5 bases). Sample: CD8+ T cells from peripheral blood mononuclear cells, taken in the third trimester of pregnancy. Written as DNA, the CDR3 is TGTGCCAGCAGTTTAAGTGAGGGATGGATACACAATGAGCAGTTCTTC. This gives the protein CASSLSEGWIHNEQFF.